The 17 T cell receptor beta chains below were found in one sample sequenced in a study of blood T cell repertoires in COVID-19. Sequencing was performed with immunoSEQ multiplex PCR; in TCRdb, only in-frame clones are kept and a portion is missing. Altogether about 100,000 clones are present, approximately 86% being singletons, with the ten largest covering 1.2%. Sequenced material: peripheral blood. The receptors were sampled from an elderly man with active or convalescent COVID-19.

The rearrangement uses TRBV6-2 or TRBV6-3 and TRBJ2-7; a weak D match, TRBD1 (6 bases). Germline CDR1 MNHEY, CDR2 SVGEGT. This CDR3 has 13 residues. V dropped 5 bases and J dropped 2 bases, with 10 bases sitting between them. The CDR3 DNA reads as TGTGCCAGCAGTAGAGACAGGACCTACGAGCAGTACTTC. Translated: CASSRDRTYEQYF.

The chain joins TRBV19 to TRBJ2-5; TRBD1 matches at 8 bases. Germline V CDR1 and CDR2: LNHDA, SQIVND (reference sequence). The CDR3 covers 14 residues. Losses at the gene ends were 6 bases for V and 7 bases for J; bases not matched to a gene: 10. CDR3: CASRAQGARVTQYF. The CDR3 DNA follows: TGTGCCAGTAGGGCGCAGGGGGCTAGAGTGACCCAGTACTTC.

This chain connects TRBV5-1 to TRBJ2-1; TRBD2 agrees at 14 bases. Germline V lookup: CDR1 SGHRS, CDR2 YFSETQ. Unmatched junction bases numbered 9, after V lost 4 bases and J lost 3 bases. The CDR3 has 18 amino acids. In nucleotides, the CDR3 is TGCGCCAGCAGCACGGGACTAGCGGGAGCACCATTCTACAATGAGCAGTTCTTC. It is translated as CASSTGLAGAPFYNEQFF.

The V gene is TRBV25-1, the J gene TRBJ2-1; 9 bases align to TRBD2. The ends lost 6 bases at V and 9 bases at J; junction bases unmatched: 9. The CDR3 runs 14 residues. The germline V gene has CDR1 MGHDK and CDR2 SYGVNS. The CDR3 sequence is CASSVSSGIGEQFF. CDR3 bases: TGTGCCAGCAGCGTCTCTAGCGGGATAGGTGAGCAGTTCTTC.

The chain uses TRBV7-9 and TRBJ2-2, with 7 bases identical to TRBD2. The CDR3 is 13 residues long. The V segment lost 7 bases and the J segment 8 bases; nucleotides outside the gene matches: 7. In germline, CDR1 is SEHNR, CDR2 FQNEAQ (reference sequence). In DNA form, the CDR3 reads TGTGCCAGCATCCGGGGGGAGGCGGGGGAGCTGTTTTTT. It specifies CASIRGEAGELFF.

The V and J genes are TRBV5-4 and TRBJ2-3, with a tentative D call TRBD1 (6 bases). The germline V gene has CDR1 SGHNT and CDR2 YYREEE (reference sequence). This CDR3 spans 15 amino acids. V was cut by 5 bases and J by 1 base, with 14 bases left in between. CDR3 coding DNA: TGTGCCAGCAGAATGACAGGACCCGGCACAGATACGCAGTATTTT. This sequence encodes CASRMTGPGTDTQYF.

This CDR3 is CASRPGGFSEKLFF. CDR3 DNA sequence: TGTGCCAGCCGTCCGGGGGGTTTTAGTGAAAAACTGTTTTTT. The V and J genes are TRBV28 and TRBJ1-4; a weak D match, TRBD1 (5 bases). The CDR3 consists of 14 residues. Germline-derived CDR1 and CDR2 are MDHEN and SYDVKM. V lost 8 bases, J lost 7 bases, and 17 bases lay in between. Variable domain in full (rest from reference TRBV28 and TRBJ1-4): DVKVTQSSRYLVKRTGEKVFLECVQDMDHENMFWYRQDPGLGLRLIYFSYDVKMKEKGDIPEGYSVSREKKERFSLILESASTNQTSMYLCASRPGGFSEKLFFGSGTQLSVL.

V gene TRBV7-2 combines with J gene TRBJ2-7; 8 bases are a match to TRBD2. Germline V gene lookup returns CDR1 SGHTA and CDR2 FQGNSA. The J segment lost 3 bases and the V segment lost 7 bases, leaving 8 bases of the junction unmatched. CDR3 length: 14 amino acids. CDR3 bases: TGTGCCAGCAAAAAGCGGGAGAGGGTCTACGAGCAGTACTTC. The encoded protein is CASKKRERVYEQYF. The whole variable domain, remainder taken from reference TRBV7-2 and TRBJ2-7, is GAGVSQSPSNKVTEKGKDVELRCDPISGHTALYWYRQSLGQGLEFLIYFQGNSAPDKSGLPSDRFSAERTGGSVSTLTIQRTQQEDSAVYLCASKKRERVYEQYFGPGTRLTVT.

This sequence joins TRBV7-2 and TRBJ2-1; D remains unclear. The CDR3 spans 14 residues. Germline-derived CDR1 and CDR2 are SGHTA and FQGNSA. Trimming removed 5 bases from V and 3 bases from J, with 11 bases in between. CDR3 nucleotide sequence: TGTGCCAGCAGCCCGGGTGATTTCTACAATGAGCAGTTCTTC. Translation: CASSPGDFYNEQFF.

The chain combines TRBV6-6 with TRBJ2-2, with a possible D match to TRBD1 (6 bases). This CDR3 contains 16 residues. Germline values: CDR1 MNHNY, CDR2 SVGAGI (reference sequence). Trimming shortened V by 2 bases and J by 0 bases, and 10 bases separated the two germline ends. This CDR3 is CASSYGGGSNTGELFF. In nucleotides, the CDR3 is TGTGCCAGCAGTTACGGGGGCGGTTCGAACACCGGGGAGCTGTTTTTT.

This chain uses TRBV2 with TRBJ1-1; TRBD1 matches at 8 bases. V gave up 5 bases and J gave up 1 base; unmatched junction bases: 6. The CDR3 covers 15 residues. Germline lookup yields CDR1 SNHLY and CDR2 FYNNEI. CDR3 DNA: TGTGCCAGCAGTAACCATCAGGGGGCGAACACTGAAGCTTTCTTT. Its protein product is CASSNHQGANTEAFF.

A single count supports this clone. This chain joins TRBV6-5 and TRBJ1-5; D remains ambiguous. Germline V gene lookup returns CDR1 MNHEY and CDR2 SVGAGI. The CDR3 has 15 residues. V was cut by 0 bases and J by 3 bases, with 9 bases left in between. The CDR3 DNA sequence: TGTGCCAGCAGTTACTCCCGCAGTTACAATCAGCCCCAGCATTTT. Its protein is CASSYSRSYNQPQHF.

V and J are TRBV6-2 or TRBV6-3 and TRBJ2-5, with D maybe TRBD2 (6 bases). The CDR3 totals 14 residues. Germline values: CDR1 MNHEY, CDR2 SVGEGT. The V gene lost 4 bases and the J gene lost 3 bases, with 12 bases spanning the gap. CDR3 coding DNA: TGTGCCAGCAGTTGGGACTTAGACGAAGAGACCCAGTACTTC. This translates into CASSWDLDEETQYF.

The CDR3 sequence is CASSQAGGQETQYF. CDR3 DNA sequence: TGTGCCAGCAGCCAAGCGGGAGGGCAAGAGACCCAGTACTTC. The chain has TRBV7-2 and TRBJ2-5; 10 bases agree with TRBD2. Germline CDR1 is SGHTA and CDR2 is FQGNSA. The CDR3 runs to 14 residues. The junction had 2 bases not matched to a gene; V was cut back by 5 bases and J by 2 bases. Full variable domain (remainder filled in from reference TRBV7-2 and TRBJ2-5): GAGVSQSPSNKVTEKGKDVELRCDPISGHTALYWYRQSLGQGLEFLIYFQGNSAPDKSGLPSDRFSAERTGGSVSTLTIQRTQQEDSAVYLCASSQAGGQETQYFGPGTRLLVL.

The chain combines TRBV27 with TRBJ2-7; maybe TRBD2 (6 bases). The CDR3 loop spans 14 amino acids. The germline V and J ends were trimmed by 5 bases and 4 bases, with 15 bases remaining between them. CDR1 is MNHEY, CDR2 SMNVEV, per germline (reference sequence). In DNA, the CDR3 is TGTGCCAGCAGTCCTGGAGGGCCGGATTACGAGCAGTACTTC. Its translation is CASSPGGPDYEQYF.

The chain recombines TRBV5-1 with TRBJ2-1; TRBD1 might be the D (5 bases). With 4 bases removed from V and 2 bases from J, the gap between germline ends came to 7 bases. There are 13 residues in the CDR3. Germline CDR1 reads SGHRS; CDR2 reads YFSETQ. The CDR3 nucleotides read TGCGCCAGCAGCCAGGACACCTACAATGAGCAGTTCTTC. Encoded protein: CASSQDTYNEQFF.

The chain carries TRBV3-1 (or the pseudogene TRBV3-2) and TRBJ1-6; 7 bases are shared with TRBD1. CDR1 LGHDT and CDR2 YNNKEL come from the germline V gene (reference sequence). This CDR3 has 13 amino acids. Trimming at V came to 6 bases and at J to 7 bases, leaving 3 bases not matched to a gene. The CDR3 nucleotides read TGTGCCAGCAGGCCGGGACAGAATTCACCCCTCCACTTT. As protein: CASRPGQNSPLHF.